The clone carrying this TCR beta chain was counted once. Its antigen remains unknown. The entry originates in a study of radiotherapy plus CTLA-4 blockade in lung cancer. Study-level results: The best prediction of response reportedly came from early blood T cell clone dynamics, with interferon-beta.

Germline lookup yields CDR1 SEHNR and CDR2 FQNEAQ (reference sequence). The CDR3 has 14 residues. Trimming took off 4 bases at V and 8 bases at J, with 17 bases between the two ends. The data were produced by immunoSEQ multiplex PCR, yet TCRdb's version contains in-frame clones alone and is incomplete. The table lists about 28,000 clones, 79% of them singletons. The source material was peripheral blood, sampled from a patient treated with radiotherapy plus ipilimumab. The chain joins TRBV7-9 to TRBJ1-1, with D possibly being TRBD1 (5 bases). The TCR originated in a human donor with non-small cell lung cancer that progressed on radiotherapy plus ipilimumab. The CDR3 sequence is CASSSWAGIPEAFF. Here the CDR3 DNA reads TGTGCCAGCAGCTCCTGGGCAGGGATTCCCGAAGCTTTCTTT.